The next 21 T cell receptor beta chains were all read from a single sample in a study of blood T cell repertoires in COVID-19. The repertoire was sequenced with immunoSEQ multiplex PCR; TCRdb's copy has only in-frame clones and lacks some. The data show 190,000 or so clones, approximately 90% seen once. The specimen sequenced was PBMCs or T cells enriched from blood (not recorded which). These receptor sequences come from a young man who had recovered from COVID-19.

Only one count was recorded for this clone. The chain combines TRBV2 with TRBJ1-4; weak D call: TRBD1 (5 bases). Germline V CDR1 and CDR2: SNHLY, FYNNEI. The CDR3 spans 14 residues. V lost 7 bases to trimming and J lost 4 bases, with 13 bases between them. This CDR3 is CASNRWPNNEKLFF. The CDR3, as DNA: TGTGCCAGCAACAGGTGGCCCAATAATGAAAAACTGTTTTTT.

The chain is built from TRBV7-9 and TRBJ1-5, with D tentatively TRBD1 (6 bases). The V end was cut by 5 bases, the J end by 2 bases, with 13 bases between. The CDR3 covers 15 residues. Germline loops: CDR1 SEHNR, CDR2 FQNEAQ (reference sequence). CDR3 in DNA: TGTGCCAGCAGCCTGGACAGTCAGCGCAATCAGCCCCAGCATTTT. It yields the protein CASSLDSQRNQPQHF. The variable domain in full, with the rest retrieved from reference TRBV7-9 and TRBJ1-5, is DTGVSQNPRHKITKRGQNVTFRCDPISEHNRLYWYRQTLGQGPEFLTYFQNEAQLEKSRLLSDRFSAERPKGSFSTLEIQRTEQGDSAMYLCASSLDSQRNQPQHFGDGTRLSIL.

The rearrangement uses TRBV11-2 and TRBJ2-1, with 10 bases aligning to TRBD2. V was pared by 5 bases and J by 3 bases, with 4 bases of the junction left unmatched. The CDR3 extends over 15 amino acids. Germline V gene sequence: CDR1 SGHAT, CDR2 FQNNGV. The CDR3 is CASSPGTSDYNEQFF. As DNA, the CDR3 is TGTGCCAGCAGCCCCGGGACTAGCGACTACAATGAGCAGTTCTTC.

The J gene is TRBJ2-1, the V gene TRBV5-6; a possible D gene is TRBD1 (5 bases). CDR1 and CDR2 (germline): SGHDT, YYEEEE. The CDR3 runs to 14 residues. V lost 4 bases, J lost 1 base, and 9 bases lay in between. The CDR3 DNA reads as TGTGCCAGCAGCCGCAGGGATTCCTACAATGAGCAGTTCTTC. It encodes CASSRRDSYNEQFF. Together with reference TRBV5-6 and TRBJ2-1, the CDR3 gives the full variable domain: DAGVTQSPTHLIKTRGQQVTLRCSPKSGHDTVSWYQQALGQGPQFIFQYYEEEERQRGNFPDRFSGHQFPNYSSELNVNALLLGDSALYLCASSRRDSYNEQFFGPGTRLTVL.

The gene calls are TRBV11-2 and TRBJ1-1; TRBD1 agrees at 7 bases. CDR3 length: 15 amino acids. From germline, CDR1 is SGHAT and CDR2 FQNNGV. The trim removed 3 bases at V and 4 bases at J, leaving 8 bases unmatched. DNA of the CDR3: TGTGCCAGCAGCTTCGTAACAGGGGTGTCCACTGAAGCTTTCTTT. Its translation: CASSFVTGVSTEAFF. Combining the CDR3 with reference TRBV11-2 and TRBJ1-1 gives the whole variable domain EAGVAQSPRYKIIEKRQSVAFWCNPISGHATLYWYQQILGQGPKLLIQFQNNGVVDDSQLPKDRFSAERLKGVDSTLKIQPAKLEDSAVYLCASSFVTGVSTEAFFGQGTRLTVV.

The chain combines TRBV27 with TRBJ2-1, with TRBD2 matching over 11 bases. There are 15 residues in the CDR3. Germline CDR1 is MNHEY and CDR2 is SMNVEV (reference sequence). V was clipped by 6 bases and J by 8 bases; unmatched bases: 9. In DNA form, the CDR3 reads TGTGCCAGCAGGAAGACTAGCGGGGATTACTATGAGCAGTTCTTC. This encodes CASRKTSGDYYEQFF.

J is TRBJ1-2 and V is TRBV5-1; possibly TRBD1 for D (5 bases). The germline gives CDR1 SGHRS, CDR2 YFSETQ. V was clipped by 4 bases and J by 4 bases, with 17 bases between them. The CDR3 is 15 amino acids. The CDR3, as DNA: TGCGCCAGCAGCGCCCGGGGGGGAGAGGGCTATGGCTACACCTTC. Its translation: CASSARGGEGYGYTF. Based on the CDR3 plus reference TRBV5-1 and TRBJ1-2, the full variable domain is KAGVTQTPRYLIKTRGQQVTLSCSPISGHRSVSWYQQTPGQGLQFLFEYFSETQRNKGNFPGRFSGRQFSNSRSEMNVSTLELGDSALYLCASSARGGEGYGYTFGSGTRLTVV.

This clone was counted a few times. This chain connects TRBV9 to TRBJ1-3, with D unclear. With 0 bases removed from V and 2 bases from J, the gap between germline ends came to 6 bases. This CDR3 has 14 amino acids. CDR1 and CDR2 (germline): SGDLS, YYNGEE. As DNA, the CDR3 is TGTGCCAGCAGCGTAGTGTCGGCTGGAAACACCATATATTTT. Its protein is CASSVVSAGNTIYF.

The chain carries TRBV3-1 (or the pseudogene TRBV3-2) and TRBJ2-3, with 16 bases aligning to TRBD2. The CDR3 spans 15 residues. Germline CDR1 LGHDT, CDR2 YNNKEL (reference sequence). V was pared by 4 bases and J by 9 bases, with 4 bases of the junction left unmatched. The chain's CDR3 is CASSPGLAGGHTQYF. CDR3 nucleotides: TGTGCCAGCAGCCCGGGACTAGCGGGGGGGCACACGCAGTATTTT.

The V and J genes are TRBV9 and TRBJ1-2; 9 nucleotides line up with TRBD1. After removal of 4 bases from V and 5 bases from J, the junction contained 3 bases not matched to a gene. This CDR3 comprises 13 residues. Per germline, CDR1 SGDLS and CDR2 YYNGEE. This CDR3 reads CASSTGGNYGYTF. CDR3 in DNA: TGTGCCAGCAGCACAGGGGGCAATTATGGCTACACCTTC.

This clone showed up just a few times. V usage is TRBV19 and J usage is TRBJ2-2; a weak D match, TRBD1 (6 bases). Germline CDR1 reads LNHDA; CDR2 reads SQIVND (reference sequence). V was trimmed by 3 bases and J by 0 bases, leaving 8 bases between them. CDR3 length: 15 amino acids. The CDR3 loop reads CASSITGSNTGELFF. The DNA for the CDR3 is TGTGCCAGTAGTATTACAGGGTCGAACACCGGGGAGCTGTTTTTT.

The chain is built from TRBV25-1 and TRBJ2-1; no clear D gene. V was cut by 1 base and J by 4 bases, with 5 bases left in between. This CDR3 comprises 13 residues. Germline V gene data show CDR1 as MGHDK and CDR2 as SYGVNS. The DNA for the CDR3 is TGTGCCAGCAGTGAATCCAGTTACAATGAGCAGTTCTTC. This sequence encodes CASSESSYNEQFF.

V usage is TRBV29-1 and J usage is TRBJ2-7, with 8 bases aligning to TRBD1. Per the germline V gene, CDR1 is SQVTM and CDR2 is ANQGSEA. V dropped 6 bases and J dropped 5; count of bases not matched to a gene: 9. The CDR3 covers 13 residues. CDR3 sequence reads: CSVPRTGSNEQYF. The CDR3 DNA is TGCAGCGTACCACGGACAGGGAGTAACGAGCAGTACTTC.

The rearrangement uses TRBV19 and TRBJ1-1; 7 positions agree with TRBD1. The ends lost 3 bases at V and 3 bases at J; junction bases unmatched: 7. The CDR3 length is 15 residues. Germline assignment: CDR1 LNHDA and CDR2 SQIVND (reference sequence). Here the CDR3 DNA reads TGTGCCAGTAGTATCCCCCAGGGGGTAGACACTGAAGCTTTCTTT. Translation gives CASSIPQGVDTEAFF.

The gene calls are TRBV5-8 and TRBJ1-1, with 8 bases lining up with TRBD1. Germline V gives CDR1 SGHTS, CDR2 YDEGEE. Trimming took 4 bases from V and 0 from J; bases not matched to a gene: 11. The CDR3 extends over 17 amino acids. CDR3 residues: CASSPLPGTGMNTEAFF. The CDR3 DNA follows: TGTGCCAGCAGCCCCCTCCCCGGGACAGGAATGAACACTGAAGCTTTCTTT.

The chain recombines TRBV7-9 with TRBJ1-4; D is perhaps TRBD1 (5 bases). Looked up from germline, CDR1 is SEHNR and CDR2 is FQNEAQ (reference sequence). V was trimmed by 5 bases and J by 3 bases, leaving 16 bases between them. The CDR3 contains 16 residues. The CDR3 DNA reads as TGTGCCAGCAGCCCCACCGCGGGGGGGTCTAATGAAAAACTGTTTTTT. Its protein product is CASSPTAGGSNEKLFF.

This rearrangement joins TRBV18 to TRBJ2-6; 9 positions agree with TRBD2. Trimming removed 0 bases from V and 3 bases from J; junction bases left unmatched: 6. CDR3 size: 18 residues. Germline V gene lookup returns CDR1 KGHSH and CDR2 LQKENI. CDR3: CASSPPPAGGLGANVLTF. The CDR3 bases are TGTGCCAGCTCACCACCGCCAGCGGGGGGACTTGGGGCCAACGTCCTGACTTTC.

The genes are TRBV4-1 and TRBJ2-2; 10 nucleotides agree with TRBD1. Germline CDR1 reads MGHRA; CDR2 reads YSYEKL. The junction had 5 bases not matched to a gene; V was cut back by 1 base and J by 3 bases. The CDR3 loop spans 17 amino acids. CDR3 nucleotide sequence: TGCGCCAGCAGCCAAGGGCCCGGGACAGGGGACACCGGGGAGCTGTTTTTT. Protein sequence: CASSQGPGTGDTGELFF.

The chain is built from TRBV7-8 and TRBJ2-3; TRBD2 aligns across 10 bases. Germline V CDR1 and CDR2: SGHVS, FQNEAQ. This CDR3 contains 15 residues. V was clipped by 2 bases and J by 2 bases; unmatched bases: 1. The CDR3 loop reads CASSLTSGDTDTQYF. CDR3 in DNA: TGTGCCAGCAGCTTAACTAGCGGGGACACAGATACGCAGTATTTT.

The chain couples TRBV5-1 to TRBJ2-7; D not certain. Germline values: CDR1 SGHRS, CDR2 YFSETQ. Trimming removed 3 bases at V and 3 bases at J, with 10 bases between. The CDR3 contains 13 residues. In nucleotides, the CDR3 is TGCGCCAGCAGCTCTTCCCCGTTCTACGAGCAGTACTTC. Protein sequence: CASSSSPFYEQYF.

J is TRBJ1-2 and V is TRBV30, with 7 nucleotides matching TRBD1. The germline V gene encodes CDR1 GTSNPN and CDR2 SVGIG (reference sequence). The V and J ends lost 2 bases and 3 bases, in that order; junction bases with no gene match: 12. CDR3 size: 16 residues. CDR3 sequence: CAWSSGTVGRHYGYTF. CDR3 DNA: TGTGCCTGGAGTTCGGGGACAGTTGGACGCCACTATGGCTACACCTTC. The full variable domain, completed using reference TRBV30 and TRBJ1-2, is SQTIHQWPATLVQPVGSPLSLECTVEGTSNPNLYWYRQAAGRGLQLLFYSVGIGQISSEVPQNLSASRPQDRQFILSSKKLLLSDSGFYLCAWSSGTVGRHYGYTFGSGTRLTVV.